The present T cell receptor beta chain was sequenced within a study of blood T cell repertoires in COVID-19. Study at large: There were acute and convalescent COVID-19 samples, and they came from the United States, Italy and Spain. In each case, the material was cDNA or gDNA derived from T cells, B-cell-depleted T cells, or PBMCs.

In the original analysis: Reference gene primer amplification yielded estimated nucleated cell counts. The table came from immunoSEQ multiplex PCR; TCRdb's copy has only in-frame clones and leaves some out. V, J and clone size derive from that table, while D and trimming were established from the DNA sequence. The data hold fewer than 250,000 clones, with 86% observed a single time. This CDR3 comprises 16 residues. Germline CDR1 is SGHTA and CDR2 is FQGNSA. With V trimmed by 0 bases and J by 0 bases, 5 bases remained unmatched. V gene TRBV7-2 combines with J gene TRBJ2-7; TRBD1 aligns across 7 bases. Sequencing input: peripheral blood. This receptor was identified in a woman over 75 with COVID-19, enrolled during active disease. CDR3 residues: CASSLAGGLSSYEQYF. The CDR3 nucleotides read TGTGCCAGCAGCTTAGCAGGGGGCCTTAGCTCCTACGAGCAGTACTTC.